Presented here are 24 T cell receptor beta chains from one specimen sequenced in a study of identical twins. A single record per CDR3 protein comes from TCRdb applying MiXCR to the 5' RACE reads. Among about 890,000 distinct CDR3 sequences, around an eighth were seen once, and the ten largest hold around 1.5%. The same sample was also used in a study of yellow fever vaccine responses in identical twins.

The sequenced material came from PBMCs. Source of these receptors: a woman aged 18 to 35 in good health.

The chain recombines TRBV4-1 with TRBJ1-6; 8 nucleotides agree with TRBD1. The CDR3 sequence is 16 residues long. Germline V gives CDR1 MGHRA, CDR2 YSYEKL. J gave up 9 bases and V 1 base, and 8 bases lay outside the gene matches. Written as DNA, the CDR3 is TGCGCCAGCAGCCAAGGAGGACAGGGTATGGGTTCACCCCTCCACTTT. It yields the protein CASSQGGQGMGSPLHF.

The V call is TRBV5-5, the J call TRBJ2-5; tentative D call: TRBD2 (6 bases). The length of the CDR3 is 15 residues. Germline values: CDR1 SGHKS, CDR2 YYEKEE (reference sequence). The V and J ends lost 1 base and 3 bases respectively, with 13 bases between them. The CDR3 DNA sequence: TGTGCCAGCAGCTTGAGGTTAGCGGAGGAAGAGACCCAGTACTTC. Protein product: CASSLRLAEEETQYF. Drawing the rest from reference TRBV5-5 and TRBJ2-5, the complete variable domain is DAGVTQSPTHLIKTRGQQVTLRCSPISGHKSVSWYQQVLGQGPQFIFQYYEKEERGRGNFPDRFSARQFPNYSSELNVNALLLGDSALYLCASSLRLAEEETQYFGPGTRLLVL.

This chain uses TRBV25-1 with TRBJ2-1; D may be TRBD1 or TRBD2 (5 bases each). This CDR3 has 19 amino acids. Trimming removed 4 bases from V and 1 base from J, with 23 bases in between. CDR1 and CDR2 from the germline V gene are MGHDK and SYGVNS. The CDR3 spells CASSVKQGRGGESYNEQFF. CDR3 nucleotide sequence: TGTGCCAGCAGTGTCAAGCAGGGAAGAGGAGGAGAGTCCTACAATGAGCAGTTCTTC.

The rearrangement uses TRBV7-2 and TRBJ2-1; 14 bases line up with TRBD2. CDR1 and CDR2 (germline): SGHTA, FQGNSA. CDR3 length equals 16 residues. The V gene end was trimmed by 3 bases and the J gene end by 9 bases; junction bases not matched to a gene: 7. Here the CDR3 DNA reads TGTGCCAGCAGCTTCTCGGGACTAGCGGGAGAACGTGAGCAGTTCTTC. Translation: CASSFSGLAGEREQFF.

V is TRBV11-3 and J is TRBJ2-1; 7 bases are shared with TRBD2. Trimming cost V 5 bases and J 4 bases; bases outside gene matches: 8. CDR3 length equals 15 residues. CDR1 and CDR2 from the germline V gene are SGHNT and YENEEA. CDR3 loop: CASSPSGELYNEQFF. CDR3 coding DNA: TGTGCCAGCAGCCCGAGCGGGGAGTTGTACAATGAGCAGTTCTTC. Using reference TRBV11-3 and TRBJ2-1 for the parts outside the CDR3, the full variable domain is EAGVVQSPRYKIIEKKQPVAFWCNPISGHNTLYWYLQNLGQGPELLIRYENEEAVDDSQLPKDRFSAERLKGVDSTLKIQPAELGDSAVYLCASSPSGELYNEQFFGPGTRLTVL.

This clonotype was seen a handful of times. The V gene is TRBV20-1, the J gene TRBJ1-5; possibly TRBD1 for D (5 bases). V was clipped by 3 bases and J by 4 bases, with 10 bases between them. Germline CDR1 DFQATT, CDR2 SNEGSKA (reference sequence). The CDR3 length is 13 residues. Here the CDR3 DNA reads TGCAGTGCTAGCGCGGGGGTGAATCAGCCCCAGCATTTT. Residues: CSASAGVNQPQHF.

The table lists this clonotype with a few counts. This chain joins TRBV29-1 and TRBJ2-5; D remains ambiguous. Germline V CDR1 and CDR2: SQVTM, ANQGSEA. V gave up 3 bases and J gave up 7 bases, with 6 bases separating them. The CDR3 has 10 amino acids. CDR3 DNA: TGCAGCGTTGATCCAGGGACCCAGTACTTC. It encodes CSVDPGTQYF.

This clonotype was observed a few times. CDR3 protein: CASSLVPAGEETQYF. In DNA form, the CDR3 reads TGCGCCAGCAGCTTGGTACCAGCGGGAGAGGAGACCCAGTACTTC. This chain uses TRBV5-1 with TRBJ2-5; 8 bases agree with TRBD2. CDR3 size: 15 residues. Germline assignment: CDR1 SGHRS and CDR2 YFSETQ. Unmatched junction bases numbered 6, after V lost 0 bases and J lost 5 bases. The whole variable domain, filled in from reference TRBV5-1 and TRBJ2-5, reads KAGVTQTPRYLIKTRGQQVTLSCSPISGHRSVSWYQQTPGQGLQFLFEYFSETQRNKGNFPGRFSGRQFSNSRSEMNVSTLELGDSALYLCASSLVPAGEETQYFGPGTRLLVL.

The gene calls are TRBV12-3 or TRBV12-4 and TRBJ2-1; D not certain. V lost 3 bases and J 3 bases, leaving 9 bases between the germline ends. CDR3 length: 14 residues. For the CDR3, the DNA is TGTGCCAGCAGTTTTGGTGAAAACTACAATGAGCAGTTCTTC. Translated, it gives CASSFGENYNEQFF.

The rearrangement links TRBV7-3 to TRBJ2-3, with 9 bases fitting TRBD2. CDR3 length: 15 residues. V shed 5 bases and J 1 base; nucleotides not matched to a gene: 4. The germline V gene encodes CDR1 SGHTA and CDR2 FQGTGA. As DNA, the CDR3 is TGTGCCAGCAGCATAGCGGGAGACGGCACAGATACGCAGTATTTT. It is translated as CASSIAGDGTDTQYF.

This chain links TRBV5-6 with TRBJ2-1; D uncertain. Trimming removed 8 bases from V and 3 bases from J, with 18 bases in between. Germline loops: CDR1 SGHDT, CDR2 YYEEEE. This CDR3 comprises 15 residues. The CDR3 here is CARGPGLRCYNEQFF. The CDR3 DNA sequence: TGTGCCAGGGGCCCCGGGCTTCGCTGCTACAATGAGCAGTTCTTC.

The sample holds a few counts of this clonotype. The V and J genes are TRBV5-8 and TRBJ2-1; tentatively, D is TRBD1 (6 bases). Trimming removed 4 bases at V and 4 bases at J, with 15 bases between. CDR1 and CDR2 from the germline V gene are SGHTS and YDEGEE. CDR3 length equals 15 residues. This chain's CDR3 is CASSLQGNDYNEQFF. CDR3 nucleotide sequence: TGTGCCAGCAGCCTACAGGGCAACGATTACAATGAGCAGTTCTTC.

CDR3 amino acids: CSARSPSSAYNEQYF. The CDR3 DNA reads as TGCAGTGCTAGAAGCCCCTCGTCCGCCTACAATGAGCAGTACTTC. The rearrangement joins TRBV20-1 to TRBJ2-1; D gene uncertain. The DNA end is more similar to TRBJ2-7, so the J call may be wrong. The CDR3 covers 15 residues. Germline lookup yields CDR1 DFQATT and CDR2 SNEGSKA (reference sequence).

The chain is built from TRBV20-1 and TRBJ2-1; 8 bases agree with TRBD2. This CDR3 is built from 14 residues. V trimming: 4 bases; J trimming: 1 base; junction bases outside the gene matches: 3. Germline V gives CDR1 DFQATT, CDR2 SNEGSKA (reference sequence). The CDR3 is CSANPSGSYNEQFF. Written as DNA, the CDR3 is TGCAGTGCTAACCCTAGCGGGTCCTACAATGAGCAGTTCTTC.

At least ten counts were recorded for this clonotype. The chain has TRBV3-1 and TRBJ2-3, with D unresolved. V lost 0 bases and J lost 6, with 10 bases in between. The CDR3 covers 14 residues. Germline V gene lookup returns CDR1 LGHDT and CDR2 YNNKEL (reference sequence). In DNA form, the CDR3 reads TGTGCCAGCAGCCAAGAGGTCGATCGGGATACGCAGTATTTT. Protein: CASSQEVDRDTQYF.

This clonotype was observed a few times. The J gene is TRBJ1-5, the V gene TRBV2; TRBD1 might be the D (5 bases). V lost 5 bases, J lost 7 bases, and 18 bases lay in between. This CDR3 contains 15 residues. Germline CDR1 SNHLY, CDR2 FYNNEI. The CDR3 DNA sequence: TGTGCCAGCAGTAAAGATTCCGCCGGGGGACAGCCCCAGCATTTT. Its protein product is CASSKDSAGGQPQHF.

This chain joins TRBV20-1 and TRBJ2-1, with a possible D match to TRBD2 (6 bases). Germline V gene lookup returns CDR1 DFQATT and CDR2 SNEGSKA (reference sequence). The V end was cut by 3 bases, the J end by 0 bases, with 18 bases between. The length of the CDR3 is 17 residues. CDR3 nucleotides: TGCAGTGCTAGCCCACGGGGGTTCCTGAGCTCCTACAATGAGCAGTTCTTC. It is translated as CSASPRGFLSSYNEQFF.

The sample holds a few counts of this clonotype. The V gene is TRBV28, the J gene TRBJ2-2; maybe TRBD2 (6 bases). The CDR3 runs to 16 residues. V was pared by 4 bases and J by 2 bases, with 14 bases between. Germline loops: CDR1 MDHEN, CDR2 SYDVKM. The CDR3 loop is CASSYGRDLNTGELFF. CDR3 sequence (DNA): TGTGCCAGCAGTTACGGTCGGGACTTAAACACCGGGGAGCTGTTTTTT.

This CDR3 is CASSVGSGGPEEQYF. The CDR3 coding sequence is TGTGCCAGCAGCGTAGGGTCGGGAGGGCCGGAAGAGCAGTACTTC. The V and J genes are TRBV9 and TRBJ2-7; 8 positions match TRBD2. This CDR3 region has 15 residues. Germline CDR1 and CDR2: SGDLS and YYNGEE. Germline trimming cut 0 bases from V and 7 bases from J; bases unmatched to any gene: 9. Filled out from reference TRBV9 and TRBJ2-7, the complete variable domain reads DSGVTQTPKHLITATGQRVTLRCSPRSGDLSVYWYQQSLDQGLQFLIQYYNGEERAKGNILERFSAQQFPDLHSELNLSSLELGDSALYFCASSVGSGGPEEQYFGPGTRLTVT.

In the case of this clonotype: Given a much more abundant clone one base away, this may be a read error. The chain recombines TRBV28 with TRBJ2-3; 7 bases match TRBD2. Losses at the gene ends were 3 bases for V and 4 bases for J; bases not matched to a gene: 4. The CDR3 covers 14 residues. Germline V CDR1 and CDR2: MDHEN, SYDVKM. CDR3 sequence reads: CASSLGGMPDTQYF. In nucleotides, the CDR3 is TGTGCCAGCAGTTTGGGGGGGATGCCAGATACGCAGTATTTT.

This clonotype has ten or more counts. The gene calls are TRBV12-3 or TRBV12-4 and TRBJ2-2, with 8 nucleotides matching TRBD2. The V gene end was trimmed by 4 bases and the J gene end by 7 bases; junction bases not matched to a gene: 8. The CDR3 length is 15 residues. CDR3 in amino acids: CASSWGREVDGELFF. DNA for the CDR3: TGTGCCAGCAGTTGGGGGCGGGAGGTTGACGGGGAGCTGTTTTTT.

This clonotype was counted between two and nine times. The rearrangement links TRBV12-3 or TRBV12-4 to TRBJ1-2; 7 bases align to TRBD1. The CDR3 sequence is 14 residues long. V gave up 8 bases and J gave up 4 bases; unmatched junction bases: 10. The CDR3 DNA reads TGTGCCAGCCGGGTACAAGGGGGCTCCTATGGCTACACCTTC. This translates into CASRVQGGSYGYTF.

This clonotype was counted a few times. The rearrangement uses TRBV12-3 or TRBV12-4 and TRBJ2-3; weak D call: TRBD1 (6 bases). The CDR3 spans 16 residues. Trimming removed 6 bases from V and 2 bases from J, with 18 bases in between. CDR3 protein: CASSPQGLRDTDTQYF. In nucleotides, the CDR3 is TGTGCCAGCAGCCCCCAGGGGCTAAGGGACACAGATACGCAGTATTTT.

Only a few counts were recorded for this clonotype. The genes are TRBV11-3 and TRBJ2-3, with D possibly called TRBD1 or TRBD2 (6 bases each). CDR1 is SGHNT and CDR2 is YENEEA in the germline V gene. The V end lost 5 bases, the J end lost 8 bases, and 23 bases lay between the germline ends. The CDR3 runs to 16 residues. The CDR3: CASSLWGASALGTQYF. The CDR3 DNA reads TGTGCCAGCAGCCTCTGGGGGGCTAGCGCCCTTGGTACGCAGTATTTT.